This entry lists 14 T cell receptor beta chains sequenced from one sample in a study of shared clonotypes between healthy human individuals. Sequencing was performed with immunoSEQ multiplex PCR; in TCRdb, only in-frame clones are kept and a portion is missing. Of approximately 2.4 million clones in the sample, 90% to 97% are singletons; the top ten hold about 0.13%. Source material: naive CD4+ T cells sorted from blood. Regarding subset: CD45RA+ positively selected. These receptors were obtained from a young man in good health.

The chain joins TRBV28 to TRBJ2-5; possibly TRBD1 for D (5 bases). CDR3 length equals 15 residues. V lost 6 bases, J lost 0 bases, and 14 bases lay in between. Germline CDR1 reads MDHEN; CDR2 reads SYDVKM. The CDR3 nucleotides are TGTGCCAGCAGGGATGTACAGGTGCACCAAGAGACCCAGTACTTC. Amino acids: CASRDVQVHQETQYF.

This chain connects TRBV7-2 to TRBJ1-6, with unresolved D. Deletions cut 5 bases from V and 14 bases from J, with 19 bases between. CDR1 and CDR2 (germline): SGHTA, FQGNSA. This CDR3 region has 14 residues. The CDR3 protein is CASSKWTAGSALHF. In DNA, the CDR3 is TGTGCCAGCAGCAAATGGACTGCCGGATCGGCCCTCCACTTT.

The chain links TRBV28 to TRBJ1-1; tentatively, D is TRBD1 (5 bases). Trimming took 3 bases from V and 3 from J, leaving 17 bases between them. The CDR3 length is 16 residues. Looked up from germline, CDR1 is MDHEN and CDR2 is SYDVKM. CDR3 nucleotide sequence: TGTGCCAGCAGTTTGTACGCCGGGGCAGGCCACACTGAAGCTTTCTTT. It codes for CASSLYAGAGHTEAFF.

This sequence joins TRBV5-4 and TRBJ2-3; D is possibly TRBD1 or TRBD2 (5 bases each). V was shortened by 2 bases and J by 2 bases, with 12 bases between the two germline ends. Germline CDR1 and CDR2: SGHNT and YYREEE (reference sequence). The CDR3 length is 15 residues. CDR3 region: CASSFPGPSTDTQYF. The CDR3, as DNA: TGTGCCAGCAGCTTTCCGGGGCCCTCCACAGATACGCAGTATTTT.

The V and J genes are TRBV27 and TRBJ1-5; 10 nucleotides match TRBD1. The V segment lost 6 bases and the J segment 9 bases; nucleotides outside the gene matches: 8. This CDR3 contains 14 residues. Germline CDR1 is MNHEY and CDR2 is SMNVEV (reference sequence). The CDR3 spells CASSPGTGVLPQHF. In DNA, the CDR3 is TGTGCCAGCAGCCCCGGGACAGGGGTTCTGCCCCAGCATTTT.

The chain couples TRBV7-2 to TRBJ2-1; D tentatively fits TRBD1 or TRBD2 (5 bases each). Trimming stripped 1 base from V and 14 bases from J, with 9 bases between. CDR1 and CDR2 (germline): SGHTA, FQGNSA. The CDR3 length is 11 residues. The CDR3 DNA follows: TGTGCCAGCAGCTTAGGTGGGACGGAGTTCTTC. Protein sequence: CASSLGGTEFF.

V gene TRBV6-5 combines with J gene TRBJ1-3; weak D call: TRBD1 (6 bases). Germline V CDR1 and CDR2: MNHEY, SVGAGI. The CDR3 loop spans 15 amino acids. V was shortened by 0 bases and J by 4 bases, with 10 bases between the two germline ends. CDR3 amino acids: CASSYSSGVGNTIYF. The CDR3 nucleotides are TGTGCCAGCAGTTACTCCTCAGGGGTAGGAAACACCATATATTTT.

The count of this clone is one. CDR3 loop: CASSYEGTLNTEAFF. Here the CDR3 DNA reads TGTGCCAGCAGTTACGAAGGCACTTTGAACACTGAAGCTTTCTTT. The gene calls are TRBV6-5 and TRBJ1-1; no clear D gene. The CDR3 is made up of 15 amino acids. Trimming left V 2 bases short and J 0 bases short, with 10 bases between. The V gene's germline CDR1 is MNHEY and CDR2 SVGAGI.

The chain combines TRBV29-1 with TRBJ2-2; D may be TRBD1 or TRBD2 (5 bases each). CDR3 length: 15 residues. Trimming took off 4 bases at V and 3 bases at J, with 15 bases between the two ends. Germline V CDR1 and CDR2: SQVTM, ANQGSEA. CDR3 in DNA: TGCAGCGTTGGGGGACCGAATTTAGACACCGGGGAGCTGTTTTTT. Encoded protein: CSVGGPNLDTGELFF.

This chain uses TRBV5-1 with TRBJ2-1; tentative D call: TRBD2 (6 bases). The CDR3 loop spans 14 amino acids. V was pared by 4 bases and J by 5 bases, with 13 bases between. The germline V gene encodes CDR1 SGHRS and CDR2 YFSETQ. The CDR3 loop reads CASSAGTPNNEQFF. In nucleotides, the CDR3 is TGCGCCAGCAGCGCCGGGACTCCAAACAATGAGCAGTTCTTC.

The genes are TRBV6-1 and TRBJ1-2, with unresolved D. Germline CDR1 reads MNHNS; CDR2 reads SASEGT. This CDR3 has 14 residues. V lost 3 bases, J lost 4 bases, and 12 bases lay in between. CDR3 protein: CASSDPGDRYGYTF. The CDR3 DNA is TGTGCCAGCAGTGATCCAGGAGACCGCTATGGCTACACCTTC.

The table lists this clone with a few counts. The CDR3 nucleotides read TGCGCCAGCAGTCGGGACTTATCTAACGAGCAGTACTTC. It encodes CASSRDLSNEQYF. The chain employs TRBV10-1 and TRBJ2-7; D is perhaps TRBD2 (6 bases). The CDR3 has 13 amino acids. The V end lost 5 bases, the J end lost 5 bases, and 13 bases lay between the germline ends. The V gene's germline CDR1 is WNHNN and CDR2 SYGVQD (reference sequence).

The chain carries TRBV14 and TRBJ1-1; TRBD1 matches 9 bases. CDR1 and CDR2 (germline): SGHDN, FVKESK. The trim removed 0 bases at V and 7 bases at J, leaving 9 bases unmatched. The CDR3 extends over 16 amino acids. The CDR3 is CASSQEQGASWSEAFF. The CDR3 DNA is TGTGCCAGCAGCCAAGAACAGGGGGCATCATGGAGTGAAGCTTTCTTT.

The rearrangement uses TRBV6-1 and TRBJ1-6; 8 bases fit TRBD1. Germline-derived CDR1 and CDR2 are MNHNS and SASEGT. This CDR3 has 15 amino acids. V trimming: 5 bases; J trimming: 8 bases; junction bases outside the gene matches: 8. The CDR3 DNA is TGTGCCAGCAGTTTTAACAGGGGGAGAGATTCACCCCTCCACTTT. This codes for CASSFNRGRDSPLHF.